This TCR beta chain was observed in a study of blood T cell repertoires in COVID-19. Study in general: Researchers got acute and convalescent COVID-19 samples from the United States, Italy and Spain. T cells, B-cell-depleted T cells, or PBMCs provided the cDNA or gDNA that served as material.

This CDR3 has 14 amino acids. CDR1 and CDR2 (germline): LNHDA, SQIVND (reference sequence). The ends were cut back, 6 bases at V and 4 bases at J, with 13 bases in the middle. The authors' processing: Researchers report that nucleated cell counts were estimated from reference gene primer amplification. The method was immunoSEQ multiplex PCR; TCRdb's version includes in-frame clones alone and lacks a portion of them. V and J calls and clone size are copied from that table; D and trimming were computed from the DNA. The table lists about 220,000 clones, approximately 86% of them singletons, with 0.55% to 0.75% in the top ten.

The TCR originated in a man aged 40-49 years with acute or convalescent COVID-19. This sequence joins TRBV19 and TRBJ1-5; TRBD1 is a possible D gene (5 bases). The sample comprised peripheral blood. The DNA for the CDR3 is TGTGCCAGTAGGTGGGGCGATTATAATCAGCCCCAGCATTTT. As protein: CASRWGDYNQPQHF.